This is a list of T cell receptor beta chains from one sample in a study of OX40 agonist ivuxolimab in advanced cancers. The repertoire was sequenced with immunoSEQ multiplex PCR; TCRdb's copy has only in-frame clones and lacks some. The repertoire holds tens of thousands of clones, roughly 93% seen once, with approximately 3% in the top ten. Sequenced material: CD4+ or CD8+ T cells sorted from blood, taken in a trial of the OX40 agonist ivuxolimab. These receptors were collected from an adult with an advanced solid tumor such as melanoma, head and neck, liver or kidney cancer. The CDR3 runs from the conserved cysteine through the conserved F or W. Only some rows state a clone size, as once, few, many or a class for expanded clones.

j_gene: TRBJ2-3; abundance: -; v_gene: TRBV7-9; CDR3aa: CASSSRRLAGADTQYF
j_gene: TRBJ1-4; abundance: -; v_gene: TRBV27; CDR3aa: CASRRGQGNEKLFF
j_gene: TRBJ1-4; abundance: once; v_gene: TRBV6-5; CDR3aa: CASSYLTGFNEKLFF
j_gene: TRBJ1-5; abundance: -; v_gene: TRBV6-1; CDR3aa: CASRALRSNQPQHF
j_gene: TRBJ2-2; abundance: once; v_gene: TRBV19; CDR3aa: CASSDSYAGELFF
j_gene: TRBJ1-1; abundance: -; v_gene: TRBV5-4; CDR3aa: CASSRDRAVMNTEAFF
j_gene: TRBJ1-3; abundance: -; v_gene: TRBV19; CDR3aa: CASSITGTGVFGNTIYF
j_gene: TRBJ1-5; abundance: -; v_gene: TRBV27; CDR3aa: CASPQGYDNQPQHF
j_gene: TRBJ1-5; abundance: -; v_gene: TRBV29-1; CDR3aa: CSVGLGAGQPQHF
j_gene: TRBJ2-1; abundance: -; v_gene: TRBV18; CDR3aa: CASSLRLGEVDEQFF
j_gene: TRBJ1-2; abundance: once; v_gene: TRBV5-4; CDR3aa: CASSRPGNYGHTF
j_gene: TRBJ2-7; abundance: -; v_gene: TRBV10-3; CDR3aa: CAISSGGSSYEQYF
j_gene: TRBJ2-3; abundance: -; v_gene: TRBV5-1; CDR3aa: CASSLRGLLGDTQYF
j_gene: TRBJ1-5; abundance: -; v_gene: TRBV10-3; CDR3aa: CAIRGQGDQPQHF
j_gene: TRBJ2-3; abundance: -; v_gene: TRBV29-1; CDR3aa: CSSRGRLTDTQYF
j_gene: TRBJ2-2; abundance: few; v_gene: TRBV7-2; CDR3aa: CASRPDRAAGELFF
j_gene: TRBJ2-5; abundance: once; v_gene: TRBV28; CDR3aa: CASRPGTVQETQYF
j_gene: TRBJ2-6; abundance: -; v_gene: TRBV14; CDR3aa: CASSQARSGANVLTF
j_gene: TRBJ1-5; abundance: -; v_gene: TRBV30; CDR3aa: CAWSVGRGLVNQPQHF
j_gene: TRBJ2-5; abundance: -; v_gene: TRBV30; CDR3aa: CAWSVGLAGAQETQYF
j_gene: TRBJ2-2; abundance: once; v_gene: TRBV11-3; CDR3aa: CASSLVGAVTGELFF
j_gene: TRBJ1-2; abundance: -; v_gene: TRBV21-1; CDR3aa: CASSLFNGGTNYGYTF
j_gene: TRBJ1-1; abundance: -; v_gene: TRBV30; CDR3aa: CAWRTTGTKAFF
j_gene: TRBJ2-2; abundance: -; v_gene: TRBV2; CDR3aa: CASSPQGLFGSWELFF
j_gene: TRBJ2-1; abundance: -; v_gene: TRBV7-6; CDR3aa: CASSMNRVQGNEQFF
j_gene: TRBJ1-4; abundance: -; v_gene: TRBV5-1; CDR3aa: CASSFFSGGGEKLFF
j_gene: TRBJ1-2; abundance: -; v_gene: TRBV28; CDR3aa: CASSLLGRARGYTF
j_gene: TRBJ1-5; abundance: -; v_gene: TRBV18; CDR3aa: CASSPQGWDSNQPQHF
j_gene: TRBJ2-7; abundance: once; v_gene: TRBV30; CDR3aa: CAWSVEGGRREQYF
j_gene: TRBJ2-6; abundance: -; v_gene: TRBV30; CDR3aa: CAWRGGGYVLTF
j_gene: TRBJ1-1; abundance: once; v_gene: TRBV28; CDR3aa: CASRTQVGGWSTEAFF
j_gene: TRBJ1-2; abundance: once; v_gene: TRBV5-4; CDR3aa: CASSPGPFNYGYTF
j_gene: TRBJ1-5; abundance: -; v_gene: TRBV27; CDR3aa: CASSSLQISGEPQHF
j_gene: TRBJ1-2; abundance: -; v_gene: TRBV5-6; CDR3aa: CASSFSTGGSNYGYTF
j_gene: TRBJ2-1; abundance: -; v_gene: TRBV11-2; CDR3aa: CASSSGGQGLIGEQFF
j_gene: TRBJ2-1; abundance: -; v_gene: TRBV7-2; CDR3aa: CASSLGTRENEQFF
j_gene: TRBJ1-6; abundance: few; v_gene: TRBV2; CDR3aa: CASSNGGMDSPLHF
j_gene: TRBJ1-5; abundance: -; v_gene: TRBV19; CDR3aa: CASSMGSVGNQPQHF
j_gene: TRBJ1-5; abundance: -; v_gene: TRBV28; CDR3aa: CASSFTWRALFNQPQHF
j_gene: TRBJ2-7; abundance: -; v_gene: TRBV9; CDR3aa: CASSVRGEGHYEQYF
j_gene: TRBJ2-1; abundance: -; v_gene: TRBV5-4; CDR3aa: CASSSRTLDNEQFF